In this sample, the clone carrying this TCR beta chain turned up once. What it binds is not known. The CDR3 has 13 amino acids. Germline V gene sequence: CDR1 LNHNV, CDR2 YYDKDF (reference sequence). The ends were cut back, 5 bases at V and 4 bases at J, with 12 bases in the middle. This entry belongs to a study of graft-versus-host responses after intestinal transplantation. Across the study: Anti-thymocyte globulin was used for induction in all recipients, who then took tacrolimus and steroids for 2 to 4 years.

Measured with immunoSEQ multiplex PCR; TCRdb has only the in-frame clones, and not every one. This sample yields fewer than 95,000 clones, of which 85% to 95% are seen a single time; over 0.15% belongs to the top ten. The sequence came from a human donor who was the organ donor for an intestinal transplant. The input for sequencing was unstimulated CD4+ T cells sorted from spleen or lymph node cells, taken before transplant. The chain links TRBV15 to TRBJ2-7; D is undetermined. The CDR3 region has the DNA TGTGCCACCAGCCTCGGAGACTCTTACGAGCAGTACTTC. It codes for CATSLGDSYEQYF.